This TCR beta chain was sequenced in a study of blood T cell repertoires in COVID-19. The wider study: Italy, Spain and the United States were the sources of the convalescent and acute COVID-19 samples.

Only a few counts were recorded for this clone. Germline CDR1 reads LGHDT; CDR2 reads YNNKEL (reference sequence). The V end was cut by 5 bases, the J end by 7 bases, with 8 bases between. The CDR3 length is 11 residues. Methods used by the authors: Amplification with reference gene primers provided the estimates of nucleated cell counts. Using immunoSEQ multiplex PCR, the repertoire was profiled, and TCRdb retains in-frame clones only, with some absent. That table is the source of V, J and clone size, and D and trimming were worked out from the DNA. There are about 100,000 clones in the sample; around four fifths occur only once, and 10% to 15% lies in the top ten.

This rearrangement joins TRBV3-1 (or the pseudogene TRBV3-2) to TRBJ1-1; D gene ambiguous. The sequence was collected from a man aged 50 to 60 with active or convalescent COVID-19. The source material was peripheral blood. CDR3 bases: TGTGCCAGCAGCACCGGCGGTGAAGCTTTCTTT. Translated: CASSTGGEAFF.